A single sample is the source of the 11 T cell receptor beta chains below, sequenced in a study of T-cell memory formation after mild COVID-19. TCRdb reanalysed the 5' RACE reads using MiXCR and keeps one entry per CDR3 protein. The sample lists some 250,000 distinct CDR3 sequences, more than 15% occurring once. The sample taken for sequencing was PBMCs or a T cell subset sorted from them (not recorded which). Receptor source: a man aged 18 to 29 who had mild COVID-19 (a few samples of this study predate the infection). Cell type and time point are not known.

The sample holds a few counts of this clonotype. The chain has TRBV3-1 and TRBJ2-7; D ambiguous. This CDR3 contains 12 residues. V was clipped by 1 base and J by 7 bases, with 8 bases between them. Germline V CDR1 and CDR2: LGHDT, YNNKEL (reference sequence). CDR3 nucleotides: TGTGCCAGCAGCCAAGGCATTGGGGAGCAGTACTTC. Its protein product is CASSQGIGEQYF.

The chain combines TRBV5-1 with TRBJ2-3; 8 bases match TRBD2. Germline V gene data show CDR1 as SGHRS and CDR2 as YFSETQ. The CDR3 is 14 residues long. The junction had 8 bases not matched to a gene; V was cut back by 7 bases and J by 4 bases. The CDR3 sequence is CASCGGLVSDTQYF. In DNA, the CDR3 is TGCGCCAGCTGTGGGGGACTAGTCTCAGATACGCAGTATTTT.

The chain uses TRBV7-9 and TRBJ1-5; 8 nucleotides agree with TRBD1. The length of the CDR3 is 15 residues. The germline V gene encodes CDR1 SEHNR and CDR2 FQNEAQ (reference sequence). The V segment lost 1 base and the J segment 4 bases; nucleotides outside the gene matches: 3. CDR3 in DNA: TGTGCCAGCAGCTTAGGCAGGGGGCAAAATCAGCCCCAGCATTTT. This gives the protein CASSLGRGQNQPQHF.

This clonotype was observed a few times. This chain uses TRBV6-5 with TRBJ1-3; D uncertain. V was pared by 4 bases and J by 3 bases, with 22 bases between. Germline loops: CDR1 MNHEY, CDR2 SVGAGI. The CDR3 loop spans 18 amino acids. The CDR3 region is CASSSAWGRETFGNTIYF. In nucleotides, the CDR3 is TGTGCCAGCAGTTCCGCCTGGGGTAGGGAAACCTTTGGAAACACCATATATTTT.

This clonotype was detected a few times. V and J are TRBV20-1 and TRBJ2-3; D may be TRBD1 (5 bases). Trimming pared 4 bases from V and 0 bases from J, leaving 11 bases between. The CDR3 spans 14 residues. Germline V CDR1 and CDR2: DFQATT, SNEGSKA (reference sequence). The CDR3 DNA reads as TGCAGTGCTACCCGGACAACAAGCACAGATACGCAGTATTTT. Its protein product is CSATRTTSTDTQYF.

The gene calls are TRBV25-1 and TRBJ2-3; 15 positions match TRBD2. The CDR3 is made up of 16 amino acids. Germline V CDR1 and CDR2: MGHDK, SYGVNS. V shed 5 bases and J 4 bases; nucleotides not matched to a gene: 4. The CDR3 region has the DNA TGTGCCAGCAGTTGGACTAGCGGGGGGGCAGCAGATACGCAGTATTTT. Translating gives CASSWTSGGAADTQYF.

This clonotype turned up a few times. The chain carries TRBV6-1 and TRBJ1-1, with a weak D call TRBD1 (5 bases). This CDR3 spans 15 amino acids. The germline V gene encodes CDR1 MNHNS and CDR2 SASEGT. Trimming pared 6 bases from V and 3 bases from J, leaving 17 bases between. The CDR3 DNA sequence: TGTGCCAGCAGGATTGTCTGGGGCGGGGACACTGAAGCTTTCTTT. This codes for CASRIVWGGDTEAFF.

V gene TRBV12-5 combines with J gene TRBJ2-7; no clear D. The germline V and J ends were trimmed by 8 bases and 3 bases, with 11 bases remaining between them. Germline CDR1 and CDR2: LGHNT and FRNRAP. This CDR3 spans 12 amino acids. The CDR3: CASHRVHYEQYV. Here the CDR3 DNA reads TGTGCTAGTCATAGGGTTCACTACGAGCAGTACGTC.

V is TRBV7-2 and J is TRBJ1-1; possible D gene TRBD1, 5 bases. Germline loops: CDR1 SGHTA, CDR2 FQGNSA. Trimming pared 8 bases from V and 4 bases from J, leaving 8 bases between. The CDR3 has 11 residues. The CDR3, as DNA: TGTGCCAGCTTCGGGGGCACTGAAGCTTTCTTT. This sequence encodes CASFGGTEAFF.

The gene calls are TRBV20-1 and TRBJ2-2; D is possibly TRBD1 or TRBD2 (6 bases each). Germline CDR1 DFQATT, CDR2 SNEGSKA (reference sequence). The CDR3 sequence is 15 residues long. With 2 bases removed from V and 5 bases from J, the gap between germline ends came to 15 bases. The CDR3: CSARIGGPGTGELFF. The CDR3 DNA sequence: TGCAGTGCTAGAATTGGGGGGCCGGGGACCGGGGAGCTGTTTTTT.

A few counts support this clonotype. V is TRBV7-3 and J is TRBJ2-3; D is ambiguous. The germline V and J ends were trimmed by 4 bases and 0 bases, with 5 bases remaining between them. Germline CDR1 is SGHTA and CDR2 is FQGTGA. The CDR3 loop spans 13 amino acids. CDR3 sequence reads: CASSWISTDTQYF. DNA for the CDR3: TGTGCCAGCAGCTGGATCAGCACAGATACGCAGTATTTT.